Each of the 19 T cell receptor beta chains below was sequenced from the same sample in a study of T cell repertoires in cytomegalovirus infection. TCRdb called the reads again in MiXCR, with one record for every CDR3 protein. The sample lists about 740,000 distinct CDR3 sequences, about a third occurring once. Sequencing input: PBMCs. Receptor source: a human donor in good health (CMV status not recorded). Some clones in this sample may be carry-over from other donors' samples.

This chain connects TRBV7-6 to TRBJ1-4; D gene uncertain. CDR1 and CDR2 (germline): SGHVS, FNYEAQ. V lost 1 base and J lost 5, with 8 bases in between. This CDR3 comprises 14 residues. In DNA, the CDR3 is TGTGCCAGCAGCTTAGACAGCTTAAATGAAAAACTGTTTTTT. As protein: CASSLDSLNEKLFF.

V usage is TRBV7-9 and J usage is TRBJ2-7, with 11 positions matching TRBD2. V dropped 8 bases and J dropped 9; count of bases not matched to a gene: 3. The CDR3 contains 11 residues. Germline loops: CDR1 SEHNR, CDR2 FQNEAQ (reference sequence). In DNA form, the CDR3 reads TGTGCCAGCTGGGGGACTAGCGGGCAGTACTTC. Translation: CASWGTSGQYF. The full variable domain, completed using reference TRBV7-9 and TRBJ2-7, is DTGVSQNPRHKITKRGQNVTFRCDPISEHNRLYWYRQTLGQGPEFLTYFQNEAQLEKSRLLSDRFSAERPKGSFSTLEIQRTEQGDSAMYLCASWGTSGQYFGPGTRLTVT.

This chain uses TRBV7-6 with TRBJ1-4; TRBD1 aligns across 7 bases. The ends lost 5 bases at V and 5 bases at J; junction bases unmatched: 8. The CDR3 has 15 amino acids. The germline gives CDR1 SGHVS, CDR2 FNYEAQ. CDR3 DNA sequence: TGTGCCAGCAGCACCGTGACAGGGAACAATGAAAAACTGTTTTTT. Translation: CASSTVTGNNEKLFF.

This clonotype was seen a handful of times. This sequence joins TRBV6-4 and TRBJ2-3; TRBD1 is a possible D gene (6 bases). V was trimmed by 2 bases and J by 4 bases, leaving 10 bases between them. The CDR3 spans 14 residues. The germline gives CDR1 MRHNA, CDR2 SNTAGT. The CDR3: CASSDQGISDTQYF. The CDR3 DNA sequence: TGTGCCAGCAGTGACCAGGGGATTTCAGATACGCAGTATTTT.

This clonotype turned up a few times. This chain uses TRBV28 with TRBJ2-3; D could derive from TRBD1 or TRBD2 (6 bases each). V shed 4 bases and J shed 2 bases, with 22 bases lying between them. There are 18 residues in the CDR3. Germline V gene sequence: CDR1 MDHEN, CDR2 SYDVKM. The CDR3 DNA reads TGTGCCAGCAGTTCGTCTAGCGCCCTAGAGGGGGACACAGATACGCAGTATTTT. This sequence encodes CASSSSSALEGDTDTQYF.

A few counts support this clonotype. CDR3 amino acids: CASIRRTRNLNTEAFF. CDR3 nucleotides: TGTGCCAGTATACGGCGTACTAGGAACCTGAACACTGAAGCTTTCTTT. The rearrangement links TRBV19 to TRBJ1-1; D gene uncertain. Germline V gene data show CDR1 as LNHDA and CDR2 as SQIVND (reference sequence). This CDR3 spans 16 amino acids. Deletions cut 7 bases from V and 0 bases from J, with 18 bases between.

The rearrangement uses TRBV5-5 and TRBJ1-2; 8 nucleotides line up with TRBD1. CDR1 and CDR2 from the germline V gene are SGHKS and YYEKEE (reference sequence). CDR3 length: 14 residues. V lost 4 bases and J lost 3; bases outside the gene matches: 5. The CDR3 nucleotides are TGTGCCAGCAGCCCCGCAGGGGGCCACTATGGCTACACCTTC. Its translation: CASSPAGGHYGYTF.

This clonotype was seen only once. The gene calls are TRBV13 and TRBJ1-1; weak D call: TRBD1 (5 bases). Trimming removed 5 bases at V and 0 bases at J, with 16 bases between. The CDR3 contains 16 residues. Germline assignment: CDR1 PRHDT and CDR2 FYEKMQ (reference sequence). This chain's CDR3 is CASSARTGNMNTEAFF. Written as DNA, the CDR3 is TGTGCCAGCAGCGCACGAACAGGAAACATGAACACTGAAGCTTTCTTT.

The chain joins TRBV7-2 to TRBJ2-6; the D is unclear. From germline, CDR1 is SGHTA and CDR2 FQGNSA. There are 17 residues in the CDR3. The germline V and J ends were trimmed by 5 bases and 1 base, with 15 bases remaining between them. The CDR3 sequence: CASSPASTGSGANVLTF. The CDR3, as DNA: TGTGCCAGCAGCCCCGCAAGCACCGGGTCTGGGGCCAACGTCCTGACTTTC.

V and J are TRBV7-9 and TRBJ1-5; D remains ambiguous. CDR3 size: 13 residues. V lost 4 bases and J lost 6, with 10 bases in between. Germline CDR1 and CDR2: SEHNR and FQNEAQ (reference sequence). CDR3 residues: CASSYDGVQPQHF. In nucleotides, the CDR3 is TGTGCCAGCAGCTACGACGGGGTTCAGCCCCAGCATTTT.

The table lists this clonotype with a few counts. The chain carries TRBV2 and TRBJ1-5, with 8 positions matching TRBD1. Germline V gives CDR1 SNHLY, CDR2 FYNNEI. CDR3 size: 14 residues. V dropped 11 bases and J dropped 2; count of bases not matched to a gene: 8. CDR3 bases: TGTGCCGGCCGGACAGGGAATGGCAATCAGCCCCAGCATTTT. It codes for CAGRTGNGNQPQHF. Using reference TRBV2 and TRBJ1-5 for the parts outside the CDR3, the full variable domain is EPEVTQTPSHQVTQMGQEVILRCVPISNHLYFYWYRQILGQKVEFLVSFYNNEISEKSEIFDDQFSVERPDGSNFTLKIRSTKLEDSAMYFCAGRTGNGNQPQHFGDGTRLSIL.

The chain uses TRBV4-1 and TRBJ2-7; 10 bases map to TRBD1. After removal of 1 base from V and 4 bases from J, the junction contained 7 bases not matched to a gene. The germline CDR1 and CDR2 sequences are MGHRA and YSYEKL. The CDR3 loop spans 16 amino acids. CDR3 residues: CASSQVAGQGTYEQYF. CDR3 sequence (DNA): TGCGCCAGCAGCCAAGTCGCGGGACAGGGGACTTACGAGCAGTACTTC.

The CDR3 bases are TGTGCCAGCAGTGACTGGGGGCGGAGGGACAGGGCTGAAAAACTGTTTTTT. Amino acid sequence: CASSDWGRRDRAEKLFF. V usage is TRBV25-1 and J usage is TRBJ1-4, with 9 nucleotides matching TRBD1. The trim removed 3 bases at V and 7 bases at J, leaving 12 bases unmatched. Germline loops: CDR1 MGHDK, CDR2 SYGVNS. The CDR3 consists of 17 residues.

This clonotype was counted at least ten times. The chain is built from TRBV6-1 and TRBJ1-3, with 8 bases that match TRBD1. Germline CDR1 MNHNS, CDR2 SASEGT. J was trimmed by 2 bases and V by 5 bases; bases with no gene match: 5. This CDR3 is built from 15 residues. For the CDR3, the DNA is TGTGCCAGCAGTTTCCAGACAGGGGCTGGAAACACCATATATTTT. This encodes CASSFQTGAGNTIYF.

This clonotype has a handful of counts. The J gene is TRBJ1-2, the V gene TRBV5-1; no clear D. V was clipped by 0 bases and J by 5 bases, with 14 bases between them. The CDR3 is 15 amino acids. The germline V gene has CDR1 SGHRS and CDR2 YFSETQ. The CDR3 here is CASSLVPHFKYGYTF. Written as DNA, the CDR3 is TGCGCCAGCAGCTTGGTACCGCATTTCAAATATGGCTACACCTTC.

The rearrangement joins TRBV2 to TRBJ1-1; maybe TRBD1 (5 bases). Germline CDR1 and CDR2: SNHLY and FYNNEI. This CDR3 has 13 residues. V lost 7 bases and J 8 bases, leaving 17 bases between the germline ends. The CDR3 DNA is TGTGCCAGCATCTCCTTGGACATTCCCGAAGCTTTCTTT. Residues: CASISLDIPEAFF.

This clonotype was seen more than once but under ten times. The chain has TRBV7-2 and TRBJ2-5; D may match TRBD1 or TRBD2 (5 bases each). Trimming removed 5 bases at V and 5 bases at J, with 12 bases between. The CDR3 extends over 13 amino acids. Germline V lookup: CDR1 SGHTA, CDR2 FQGNSA. This chain's CDR3 is CASSRDPQETQYF. Written as DNA, the CDR3 is TGTGCCAGCAGCCGGGACCCTCAGGAGACCCAGTACTTC.

The chain employs TRBV28 and TRBJ1-1, with D tentatively TRBD1 (5 bases). This CDR3 has 12 residues. Germline lookup yields CDR1 MDHEN and CDR2 SYDVKM. Trimming pared 6 bases from V and 12 bases from J, leaving 17 bases between. The CDR3 loop is CASSSSGKRTFF. In DNA, the CDR3 is TGTGCCAGCAGCAGTTCAGGGAAGAGGACTTTCTTT.

This sequence joins TRBV4-1 and TRBJ1-1; TRBD1 matches at 7 bases. The CDR3 has 15 amino acids. CDR1 MGHRA and CDR2 YSYEKL come from the germline V gene. The trim removed 6 bases at V and 1 base at J, leaving 8 bases unmatched. The CDR3 loop is CASSRDRGPNTEAFF. The CDR3 DNA reads as TGCGCCAGCAGTCGGGACAGAGGGCCGAACACTGAAGCTTTCTTT.